The 9 T cell receptor beta chains reported below all come from one sample, sequenced in a study of blood T cell repertoires in COVID-19. Clones were sequenced by immunoSEQ multiplex PCR, and TCRdb holds only the in-frame ones, with some missing. This sample has about 85,000 clones; 90% occur once, and the top ten carry 4.3%. The sample consisted of peripheral blood. Every receptor here comes from an elderly woman with active or convalescent COVID-19.

The chain links TRBV5-5 to TRBJ2-1, with 9 nucleotides matching TRBD2. This CDR3 contains 17 residues. V dropped 3 bases and J dropped 6; count of bases not matched to a gene: 13. CDR1 and CDR2 (germline): SGHKS, YYEKEE (reference sequence). This chain's CDR3 is CASSYVPEGLATNEQFF. Here the CDR3 DNA reads TGTGCCAGCAGCTATGTACCTGAGGGACTAGCCACCAATGAGCAGTTCTTC.

The J gene is TRBJ1-2, the V gene TRBV19, with TRBD1 identical over 7 bases. The CDR3 is made up of 17 amino acids. Germline V gene lookup returns CDR1 LNHDA and CDR2 SQIVND (reference sequence). V was clipped by 5 bases and J by 2 bases; unmatched bases: 14. The CDR3 nucleotides read TGTGCCAGTAGTGTCAGATTACAGGGGTATCTGAACTATGGCTACACCTTC. Amino acids: CASSVRLQGYLNYGYTF. Based on the CDR3 plus reference TRBV19 and TRBJ1-2, the full variable domain is DGGITQSPKYLFRKEGQNVTLSCEQNLNHDAMYWYRQDPGQGLRLIYYSQIVNDFQKGDIAEGYSVSREKKESFPLTVTSAQKNPTAFYLCASSVRLQGYLNYGYTFGSGTRLTVV.

The chain carries TRBV20-1 and TRBJ2-1; 10 bases align to TRBD2. Germline V lookup: CDR1 DFQATT, CDR2 SNEGSKA (reference sequence). With V trimmed by 3 bases and J by 7 bases, 0 bases remained unmatched. The CDR3 loop spans 12 amino acids. The chain's CDR3 is CSASSGGNEQFF. The CDR3 DNA sequence: TGCAGTGCTAGTAGCGGGGGGAATGAGCAGTTCTTC.

This clone has only one observation. V and J are TRBV4-1 and TRBJ1-1; 9 bases match TRBD1. With V trimmed by 3 bases and J by 4 bases, 9 bases remained unmatched. Germline CDR1 reads MGHRA; CDR2 reads YSYEKL. CDR3 length: 16 amino acids. The CDR3 DNA sequence: TGCGCCAGCAGCCAGGGACAGGGAGGATTCGGCACTGAAGCTTTCTTT. This encodes CASSQGQGGFGTEAFF.

J is TRBJ2-1 and V is TRBV2; D ambiguous. Germline loops: CDR1 SNHLY, CDR2 FYNNEI. V lost 5 bases, J lost 4 bases, and 3 bases lay in between. This CDR3 is built from 11 residues. CDR3 amino acids: CASSSYNEQFF. As DNA, the CDR3 is TGTGCCAGCAGTTCTTACAATGAGCAGTTCTTC.

This clone was detected a few times. The rearrangement uses TRBV7-2 and TRBJ2-1; D is possibly TRBD2 (6 bases). The germline V gene has CDR1 SGHTA and CDR2 FQGNSA. This CDR3 has 14 residues. V gave up 2 bases and J gave up 6 bases, with 11 bases separating them. The CDR3 here is CASSLSPSVNEQFF. The CDR3 coding sequence is TGTGCCAGCAGCTTAAGTCCTAGCGTCAATGAGCAGTTCTTC. The variable domain in full, with the rest retrieved from reference TRBV7-2 and TRBJ2-1, is GAGVSQSPSNKVTEKGKDVELRCDPISGHTALYWYRQSLGQGLEFLIYFQGNSAPDKSGLPSDRFSAERTGGSVSTLTIQRTQQEDSAVYLCASSLSPSVNEQFFGPGTRLTVL.

This chain uses TRBV6-1 with TRBJ1-6; a possible D gene is TRBD1 (5 bases). The germline V gene encodes CDR1 MNHNS and CDR2 SASEGT. This CDR3 region has 20 residues. The V and J ends lost 2 bases and 3 bases respectively, with 23 bases between them. For the CDR3, the DNA is TGTGCCAGCAGTGAATTCAGAGACAGACGCGCTGGTGGCTATAATTCACCCCTCCACTTT. It is translated as CASSEFRDRRAGGYNSPLHF.

The rearrangement uses TRBV18 and TRBJ2-5, with D maybe TRBD2 (6 bases). Trimming pared 3 bases from V and 3 bases from J, leaving 14 bases between. The CDR3 contains 15 residues. Germline lookup yields CDR1 KGHSH and CDR2 LQKENI. DNA of the CDR3: TGTGCCAGCTCACCCCCTGGAGGGGCCGAAGAGACCCAGTACTTC. Translated, it gives CASSPPGGAEETQYF.

This clone was recorded once. V usage is TRBV5-1 and J usage is TRBJ1-4; the D is unclear. In germline, CDR1 is SGHRS, CDR2 YFSETQ. Trimming pared 0 bases from V and 4 bases from J, leaving 4 bases between. This CDR3 is built from 13 residues. This chain's CDR3 is CASSLESNEKLFF. As DNA, the CDR3 is TGCGCCAGCAGCTTGGAGAGTAATGAAAAACTGTTTTTT.